Below are 19 T cell receptor beta chains sequenced from a single sample in a study of spatial heterogeneity in lung cancer. Using its own MiXCR run on the 5' RACE reads, TCRdb lists one record per CDR3 protein. The sample consists of approximately 15,000 distinct CDR3 sequences, 3.6% of them appearing once. As to time point: sample taken at primary tumor resection. Source: normal lung tissue next to the tumor, taken at surgery. These receptors originate from a male donor with early-stage non-small cell lung cancer.

This clonotype has a count of ten or more. Because this beta chain is a stray read in a library intended to capture alpha chains, its abundance should not be given much weight. V and J are TRBV29-1 and TRBJ1-2; TRBD1 matches at 7 bases. The V gene's germline CDR1 is SQVTM and CDR2 ANQGSEA. The CDR3 spans 14 residues. V was clipped by 4 bases and J by 7 bases; unmatched bases: 12. CDR3: CSVGTGAAGSGYTF. The CDR3 DNA follows: TGCAGCGTTGGCACAGGGGCGGCAGGGAGTGGCTACACCTTC.

Sample share makes this clonotype medium-sized. Since it is a stray read in a library aimed at alpha chains, this beta chain has a size that is not meaningful. The V call is TRBV28, the J call TRBJ2-3; 7 nucleotides align to TRBD2. This CDR3 contains 16 residues. With V trimmed by 4 bases and J by 6 bases, 13 bases remained unmatched. Germline CDR1 and CDR2: MDHEN and SYDVKM. As DNA, the CDR3 is TGTGCCAGCAGTTCCTCGACTAGCTTTCTGTTGGATACGCAGTATTTT. Amino acids: CASSSSTSFLLDTQYF.

The sample holds many counts of this clonotype. The junction and the germline gene differ at one end; a read error may be behind it. This beta chain turned up in a library designed for alpha chains; as an off-target read, its abundance says little. The gene calls are TRBV27 and TRBJ1-2; the D is unclear. Per germline, CDR1 MNHEY and CDR2 SMNVEV (reference sequence). CDR3 length equals 15 residues. CDR3: CASSLSPRVNYGYTF. The CDR3 DNA reads as TGTGCCAGCAGCTTATCCCCTAGGGTAAACTATGGCTACACCTTC.

The table lists this clonotype with many counts. This beta chain is an unintended read in a library built for alpha chains; its size means little. The rearrangement uses TRBV29-1 and TRBJ2-4; D assignment may be TRBD1 or TRBD2 (6 bases each). The V gene's germline CDR1 is SQVTM and CDR2 ANQGSEA. The germline V and J ends were trimmed by 0 bases and 6 bases, with 15 bases remaining between them. This CDR3 is 15 amino acids long. CDR3 loop: CSVEELWGALNIQYF. The CDR3 DNA follows: TGCAGCGTTGAAGAGCTGTGGGGGGCCCTAAACATTCAGTACTTC.

At least ten counts were recorded for this clonotype. The library was built for alpha chains, so this beta chain is an off-target read and its size means little. The chain combines TRBV28 with TRBJ1-1; a weak D match, TRBD1 (5 bases). CDR1 MDHEN and CDR2 SYDVKM come from the germline V gene. V was cut by 8 bases and J by 4 bases, with 14 bases left in between. This CDR3 has 13 residues. CDR3 sequence (DNA): TGTGCCAGCGTGTTGAGCAGGGCCACTGAAGCTTTCTTT. The encoded protein is CASVLSRATEAFF.

Ten or more counts support this clonotype. With the library built for alpha chains, this beta chain is off target and its frequency is not meaningful. This rearrangement joins TRBV20-1 to TRBJ2-4; possible D gene TRBD1, 5 bases. CDR1 and CDR2 from the germline V gene are DFQATT and SNEGSKA (reference sequence). The V gene lost 3 bases and the J gene lost 1 base, with 7 bases spanning the gap. The CDR3 is 13 residues long. This CDR3 reads CSASHRAKNIQYF. CDR3 bases: TGCAGTGCTAGCCACAGGGCCAAAAACATTCAGTACTTC.

This clonotype was detected ten times or more. Since it is a stray read in a library aimed at alpha chains, this beta chain has a size that is not meaningful. The chain joins TRBV12-3 or TRBV12-4 to TRBJ2-1, with D unresolved. CDR3 length: 13 amino acids. Trimming shortened V by 2 bases and J by 10 bases, and 12 bases separated the two germline ends. CDR3 nucleotide sequence: TGTGCCAGCAGTTTAATTTCAACAACCGAGCAGTTCTTC. Translation gives CASSLISTTEQFF.

This clonotype was recorded at least ten times. This beta chain was picked up by a library intended for alpha chains and is off target, so its count carries little meaning. CDR3 in amino acids: CASSLDMGQVKSYEQYF. The CDR3 DNA sequence: TGCGCCAGCAGCTTGGACATGGGACAGGTGAAATCCTACGAGCAGTACTTC. This rearrangement joins TRBV5-1 to TRBJ2-7; 8 bases line up with TRBD1. Germline CDR1 and CDR2: SGHRS and YFSETQ. Unmatched junction bases numbered 9, after V lost 0 bases and J lost 1 base. CDR3 length: 17 residues.

This clonotype was counted many times. This beta chain represents an off-target read in a library built for alpha chains; its size is of limited meaning. V usage is TRBV27 and J usage is TRBJ2-3, with 13 bases matching TRBD2. V lost 4 bases, J lost 1 base, and 8 bases stayed unmatched. The CDR3 is 18 residues long. Germline values: CDR1 MNHEY, CDR2 SMNVEV (reference sequence). This chain's CDR3 is CASSSPRLAGGGTDTQYF. The CDR3 DNA follows: TGTGCCAGCAGTTCCCCAAGACTAGCGGGAGGCGGCACAGATACGCAGTATTTT.

This clonotype was picked up many times. This beta chain lies outside the target of a library built for alpha chains; its clone size means little. V is TRBV5-1 and J is TRBJ1-2; 7 nucleotides align to TRBD1. The length of the CDR3 is 19 residues. From germline, CDR1 is SGHRS and CDR2 YFSETQ. Trimming removed 2 bases from V and 8 bases from J; junction bases left unmatched: 24. The CDR3 sequence: CASSFGNSGQAQIGGGYTF. DNA of the CDR3: TGCGCCAGCAGCTTTGGGAACTCAGGACAGGCCCAGATTGGTGGCGGCTACACCTTC.

This clonotype was seen many times. A library made for alpha chains picked up this beta chain off target, so its size means little. V and J are TRBV10-3 and TRBJ1-1, with D possibly being TRBD1 (6 bases). CDR1 is ENHRY and CDR2 is SYGVKD in the germline V gene. CDR3 size: 18 residues. Deletions cut 3 bases from V and 0 bases from J, with 20 bases between. This CDR3 reads CAISEKIAGGTLNTEAFF. DNA of the CDR3: TGTGCCATCAGTGAAAAAATCGCTGGTGGGACATTGAACACTGAAGCTTTCTTT.

This clonotype was observed at least ten times. This beta chain is a stray sequence in a library constructed for alpha chains; its clone size is not meaningful. The chain uses TRBV28 and TRBJ2-6; TRBD1 matches at 8 bases. This CDR3 region has 17 residues. Germline CDR1 reads MDHEN; CDR2 reads SYDVKM. With V trimmed by 7 bases and J by 0 bases, 8 bases remained unmatched. For the CDR3, the DNA is TGTGCCAGCATTTCAGGGGGCGTTACCTCTGGGGCCAACGTCCTGACTTTC. This codes for CASISGGVTSGANVLTF.

The sample holds many counts of this clonotype. A library made for alpha chains picked up this beta chain off target, so its size means little. The chain has TRBV12-3 or TRBV12-4 and TRBJ1-3; tentative D call: TRBD1 (5 bases). V gave up 11 bases and J gave up 7 bases, with 15 bases separating them. The CDR3 is 12 amino acids. CDR3 residues: CADSGDDNTIYF. The CDR3 coding sequence is TGTGCCGACAGCGGGGACGATAACACCATATATTTT.

This clonotype was seen repeatedly, ten times or more. Since it is a stray read in a library aimed at alpha chains, this beta chain has a size that is not meaningful. The chain links TRBV5-1 to TRBJ2-5; 7 positions agree with TRBD2. CDR3 size: 13 residues. V lost 6 bases, J lost 2 bases, and 4 bases stayed unmatched. The V gene's germline CDR1 is SGHRS and CDR2 YFSETQ. The DNA of the CDR3 is TGCGCCAGCAAACTAGCGCCTCAAGAGACCCAGTACTTC. Translating it yields CASKLAPQETQYF.

In its sample, this clonotype was seen many times. The size of this beta chain means little, since it is a stray read in a library made for alpha chains. The genes are TRBV29-1 and TRBJ1-2; tentatively, D is TRBD1 (6 bases). The V end was cut by 4 bases, the J end by 3 bases, with 15 bases between. Germline CDR1 is SQVTM and CDR2 is ANQGSEA. The CDR3 sequence is 14 residues long. The CDR3 loop is CSVVGITGHYGYTF. DNA for the CDR3: TGCAGCGTTGTGGGTATTACAGGGCACTATGGCTACACCTTC.

This clonotype was seen ten or more times. A library prepared for alpha chains yielded this beta chain as an off-target read; its size is of little meaning. This rearrangement joins TRBV2 to TRBJ2-5; possibly TRBD2 for D (6 bases). Between the trimmed V and J ends, which lost 2 bases and 4 bases, there was a span of 14 bases. Germline V CDR1 and CDR2: SNHLY, FYNNEI. There are 15 residues in the CDR3. CDR3 sequence reads: CASSENPGRAETQYF. The CDR3 DNA follows: TGTGCCAGCAGTGAAAACCCCGGGAGAGCAGAGACCCAGTACTTC.

This clonotype was picked up many times. This beta chain slipped into a library made for alpha chains as a stray read, so its size is not meaningful. The V call is TRBV12-3 or TRBV12-4, the J call TRBJ1-4; 8 bases align to TRBD1. J lost 5 bases, V lost 3 bases, and 2 bases had no gene match. This CDR3 spans 14 amino acids. CDR3 sequence: CASSLTGVNEKLFF. The CDR3 coding sequence is TGTGCCAGCAGTTTGACAGGGGTAAATGAAAAACTGTTTTTT.

This clonotype has a count of ten or more. Little can be read into the size of this beta chain, an off-target read in a library designed for alpha chains. In DNA form, the CDR3 reads TGCAGCGTTGAGGGGACTAGCCGTAATGAGCAGTTCTTC. Translation gives CSVEGTSRNEQFF. The chain carries TRBV29-1 and TRBJ2-1; 9 bases line up with TRBD2. Germline-derived CDR1 and CDR2 are SQVTM and ANQGSEA. V dropped 3 bases and J dropped 7; count of bases not matched to a gene: 4. This CDR3 is 13 amino acids long.

In its sample, this clonotype was seen many times. The size of this beta chain means little, since it is a stray read in a library made for alpha chains. This rearrangement joins TRBV6-5 to TRBJ2-1, with no clear D. V was clipped by 5 bases and J by 0 bases, with 11 bases between them. Germline CDR1 and CDR2: MNHEY and SVGAGI. This CDR3 has 15 residues. The CDR3 here is CASSRGRNSYNEQFF. The CDR3 DNA reads as TGTGCCAGCAGTAGAGGCCGAAACTCCTACAATGAGCAGTTCTTC.